Listed here is a single T cell receptor beta chain. The target of this receptor is not known. The record has no base qualities; no much larger clone is one base away. The CDR3 covers 14 residues, taking in both the cysteine and the phenylalanine. This entry keeps only the CDR3 DNA: 42 bases, framed from base 1. V loses 7 bases at its end and J loses 4 bases; junction bases beyond the gene matches: 4. For CDR1 and CDR2, the germline V gene lists SGHRS and YFSETQ. The data were taken from a study of blood T cell repertoires in COVID-19 (dated by TCRdb to the early 2020s). For the wider study: Samples from collaborators originated in the United States, Italy and Spain and spanned both the acute and convalescent phases of COVID-19. The material from the prospective study consisted of cDNA or gDNA derived from T cells, B-cell-depleted T cells, or PBMCs. Subjects who had been exposed to COVID-19, were actively infected with it, or had recovered from it provided the deeply sampled blood TCRbeta repertoires that made up the dataset. The repertoires were released in a freely available public database intended as a resource for research on the immune response to SARS-CoV-2. The samples were drawn from the first 160 participants of the ongoing ImmuneRACE study and from 1,200 or so subjects provided by 6 global collaborators. Sample metadata almost always included a de-identified subject ID, COVID-19 status, age in years and sex. Where HLA class I and class II types were available, the types were taken from metadata supplied by the sample provider, not from assay-based typing. Results and caveats for the whole study, not just this receptor: Clinical and demographic metadata were provided uncurated, with the amount varying by source and participant.

The immunoSEQ Assay, a bias-controlled multiplex PCR, was used to amplify TCRbeta CDR3 regions from genomic DNA. As for the original processing: Nucleated cell counts per sample were estimated from amplification of reference gene primers within the assay. To quantify the absolute abundance of each unique TCRbeta CDR3 rearrangement, sequence reads were collapsed and filtered. For each sample, productive Simpson clonality was calculated as the square root of Simpson's diversity index over productive rearrangements. Not all clones reach the TCRdb copy of this immuneACCESS table, which keeps in-frame sequences only. Checked studies attribute under half of the gap to unresolved V genes and leave the rest unexplained. V and J calls and clone size are copied from that table; D and trimming were computed from the DNA. The sample data list 150,000 to 200,000 clones, and roughly 84% of these were observed just once. 12% to 15% of the sample comes from the top ten.

Collaborating institutions collected whole blood in K2EDTA tubes following their own protocols. For TCRbeta analysis, collaborator samples were shipped as frozen whole blood, as isolated PBMCs, or as DNA extracted from either sample type. The sample taken for sequencing was peripheral blood. This chain joins TRBV5-1 to TRBJ1-3, with 11 bases aligning to TRBD1. This TCR was recovered from a young man with active or convalescent COVID-19. Here is the DNA: TGCGCCAGCGGGGGACAGGGGGAAGGAAACACCATATATTTT. It specifies CASGGQGEGNTIYF.